The entry below gives a single T cell receptor (beta chain) sequence along with its context. Its specific antigen is unknown. Base qualities are not at hand, and no much larger clone is one base apart. Deletion took 9 bases off V and 4 bases off J, with a span of 21 bases between the germline ends. CDR1 and CDR2, per the germline V gene, are MDHEN and SYDVKM. The CDR3 runs 15 amino acids, cysteine and phenylalanine included. Only CDR3 DNA is held: 45 bases, read in frame from base 1. The data are from a study of T-cell reconstitution after alpha-beta-depleted transplantation in children (dated by TCRdb to the mid-2010s). Looking at the study overall: Using TCR repertoire profiling, the study followed T-cell immune reconstitution in a quantitative way in children after TCRalphabeta/CD19-depleted allogeneic hematopoietic cell transplantation.

Library preparation used PCR. Sequenced on an Illumina HiSeq 2500. To normalize quantification of the TCRbeta repertoire, the TCR libraries were built with molecular barcoding that relied on unique molecular identifiers. The raw public reads went through TCRdb reprocessing: fastp at Q25, MiXCR clone calling, in-frame beta chains kept. Every CDR3 protein is listed once, alongside the most common genes and DNA of its rows. The sample table lists some 590,000 distinct CDR3 sequences, over 9.5% of them with a count of one. The top ten constitute roughly 4% of the sample. The input for sequencing was PBMCs from the stem cell graft donor, taken from the stem cell graft. The chain links TRBV28 with TRBJ1-2; the D gene cannot be named for sure. The source is a human donor who donated a stem cell graft to a child with acute myeloid leukemia. The CDR3 protein is CASLSGLLGIYGYTF. The DNA reads TGTGCCAGTCTCTCCGGGCTCCTCGGAATCTATGGCTACACCTTC.